One T cell receptor (beta chain) is described in this entry. What it recognizes is unknown. Template material for amplifying TCR beta CDR3 regions consisted of RNA transcripts. A set of HTBI primers served as the primers for a first-round RT-PCR of the TCR CDR3. TCRdb re-called the multiplex PCR reads through MiXCR, storing one row per CDR3 protein. The data hold about 58,000 distinct CDR3 sequences, with around 48% observed a single time. These data originate in a study of T cells in Graves' hyperthyroidism and ophthalmopathy. Whole-study results and caveats: A 13 V-J model separated ophthalmopathy from stable hyperthyroidism. Most thyroid clonotypes expanded above 0.001 appeared in blood too.

CDR3 length: 17 residues. Germline V gives CDR1 SEHNR, CDR2 FQNEAQ (reference sequence). With 2 bases clipped from V and 3 bases from J, the junction kept 8 bases outside the gene matches. Patients were excluded because of uncontrolled infection, other autoimmune disease, pregnancy or lactation. An approximately 10 ml volume of fresh peripheral blood provided the PBMCs. The specimen was blood. The sequence derives from a woman aged 25 to 39 with Graves' ophthalmopathy. The J gene is TRBJ2-7, the V gene TRBV7-9; 12 bases align to TRBD2. The CDR3 nucleotides read TGTGCCAGCAGCTTATTGGCCGGACTAGCGGGATTCTACGAGCAGTACTTC. It specifies CASSLLAGLAGFYEQYF.